The 32 T cell receptor beta chains in this list originate from one sample, sequenced in a study of cytomegalovirus exposure and HLA in healthy donors. Primers for the PCR totalled 60 Vbeta and 13 Jbeta. The method was immunoSEQ multiplex PCR; TCRdb's version includes in-frame clones alone and lacks a portion of them. The sample holds about 170,000 clones; more than 60% are singletons and the top ten take around 3.2%. Input material: PBMCs. The origin of the receptors is a female donor in good health and CMV-seronegative.

The chain has TRBV4-3 and TRBJ2-3, with D possibly being TRBD2 (5 bases). Deletions cut 0 bases from V and 0 bases from J, with 13 bases between. Germline CDR1 reads LGHNA; CDR2 reads YSLEER. The CDR3 extends over 17 amino acids. The CDR3: CASSQDLLDYSTDTQYF. For the CDR3, the DNA is TGCGCCAGCAGCCAAGATTTATTAGACTACAGCACAGATACGCAGTATTTT.

The chain couples TRBV4-3 to TRBJ2-1, with 11 nucleotides matching TRBD2. The CDR3 runs 16 residues. Germline CDR1 reads LGHNA; CDR2 reads YSLEER. V shed 1 base and J 4 bases; nucleotides not matched to a gene: 3. This CDR3 reads CASSQGLAGGYNEQFF. CDR3 sequence (DNA): TGCGCCAGCAGCCAAGGGCTAGCGGGGGGTTACAATGAGCAGTTCTTC.

V is TRBV4-2 and J is TRBJ2-1, with D perhaps TRBD2 (6 bases). The CDR3 is 16 residues long. V was pared by 3 bases and J by 2 bases, with 14 bases between. Germline V gives CDR1 LGHNA, CDR2 YNFKEQ. This chain's CDR3 is CASSQEQTSPYNEQFF. CDR3 bases: TGTGCCAGCAGCCAGGAGCAGACTAGTCCCTACAATGAGCAGTTCTTC.

The chain joins TRBV6-4 to TRBJ2-1; 13 bases are shared with TRBD2. The CDR3 runs 19 residues. Per germline, CDR1 MRHNA and CDR2 SNTAGT. The V gene end was trimmed by 3 bases and the J gene end by 7 bases; junction bases not matched to a gene: 15. CDR3 residues: CASSDNSGTSGAPLNEQFF. The CDR3 DNA reads as TGTGCCAGCAGTGATAACTCCGGGACTAGCGGGGCCCCTCTAAATGAGCAGTTCTTC.

The genes are TRBV5-4 and TRBJ2-5; D perhaps matches TRBD2 (6 bases). Looked up from germline, CDR1 is SGHNT and CDR2 is YYREEE (reference sequence). The germline V and J ends were trimmed by 4 bases and 2 bases, with 9 bases remaining between them. The CDR3 has 13 amino acids. The CDR3 nucleotides read TGTGCCAGCAGCAGGCGGGAACAAGAGACCCAGTACTTC. Protein: CASSRREQETQYF.

V and J are TRBV19 and TRBJ2-3; 7 positions match TRBD1. Germline assignment: CDR1 LNHDA and CDR2 SQIVND (reference sequence). The CDR3 extends over 15 amino acids. V shed 2 bases and J 1 base; nucleotides not matched to a gene: 3. DNA of the CDR3: TGTGCCAGTAGTATAAGGGGGACAGGCACAGATACGCAGTATTTT. Translating it yields CASSIRGTGTDTQYF.

This clone has only a few counts. The chain couples TRBV28 to TRBJ1-2, with TRBD1 as a possible D gene (5 bases). CDR1 and CDR2 (germline): MDHEN, SYDVKM. The ends were cut back, 3 bases at V and 7 bases at J, with 12 bases in the middle. This CDR3 spans 13 amino acids. The CDR3 DNA is TGTGCCAGCAGTTTGAATGTTCAGGGTGGCTACACCTTC. Amino acid sequence: CASSLNVQGGYTF.

The V gene is TRBV6-6, the J gene TRBJ2-7, with D possibly matching TRBD1 (6 bases). The length of the CDR3 is 13 residues. V was trimmed by 2 bases and J by 5 bases, leaving 10 bases between them. The V gene's germline CDR1 is MNHNY and CDR2 SVGAGI (reference sequence). The DNA for the CDR3 is TGTGCCAGCAGTTACCCCCAGGGGAACGAGCAGTACTTC. It is translated as CASSYPQGNEQYF.

The chain employs TRBV28 and TRBJ1-3; possibly TRBD1 for D (5 bases). The germline V and J ends were trimmed by 5 bases and 3 bases, with 14 bases remaining between them. The CDR3 covers 15 residues. Per the germline V gene, CDR1 is MDHEN and CDR2 is SYDVKM. CDR3 sequence reads: CASSRTGQGGNTIYF. The DNA for the CDR3 is TGTGCCAGCAGTCGAACCGGACAAGGTGGAAACACCATATATTTT. Using reference TRBV28 and TRBJ1-3 for the parts outside the CDR3, the full variable domain is DVKVTQSSRYLVKRTGEKVFLECVQDMDHENMFWYRQDPGLGLRLIYFSYDVKMKEKGDIPEGYSVSREKKERFSLILESASTNQTSMYLCASSRTGQGGNTIYFGEGSWLTVV.

The DNA of the CDR3 is TGTGCCAGCAGCCGGACAGGTGTCAATGAGCAGTTCTTC. This sequence encodes CASSRTGVNEQFF. The rearrangement joins TRBV11-3 to TRBJ2-1, with 7 bases matching TRBD1. From germline, CDR1 is SGHNT and CDR2 YENEEA. The CDR3 sequence is 13 residues long. With V trimmed by 5 bases and J by 6 bases, 4 bases remained unmatched.

In its sample, this clone was seen a few times. The genes are TRBV7-9 and TRBJ1-6; 11 bases are a match to TRBD1. With 5 bases clipped from V and 7 bases from J, the junction kept 7 bases outside the gene matches. Germline V CDR1 and CDR2: SEHNR, FQNEAQ (reference sequence). This CDR3 spans 16 amino acids. CDR3 sequence (DNA): TGTGCCAGCAGCCGGGACAGGGGGACCGTCAATTCACCCCTCCACTTT. Its translation: CASSRDRGTVNSPLHF.

The gene calls are TRBV19 and TRBJ2-1; TRBD2 is a possible D gene (6 bases). CDR1 is LNHDA, CDR2 SQIVND, per germline (reference sequence). CDR3 length: 16 amino acids. The V end was cut by 0 bases, the J end by 2 bases, with 11 bases between. CDR3 sequence (DNA): TGTGCCAGTAGTATAGATCAAACGGGAGCCTACAATGAGCAGTTCTTC. Its protein product is CASSIDQTGAYNEQFF.

V usage is TRBV19 and J usage is TRBJ2-2; 7 bases are shared with TRBD1. V lost 8 bases to trimming and J lost 5 bases; unmatched junction nucleotides: 8. The CDR3 runs to 14 residues. Germline V CDR1 and CDR2: LNHDA, SQIVND (reference sequence). The CDR3 here is CASLRTGLTGELFF. The CDR3 DNA reads as TGTGCCAGTCTCCGGACAGGTCTGACCGGGGAGCTGTTTTTT. The whole variable domain, filled in from reference TRBV19 and TRBJ2-2, reads DGGITQSPKYLFRKEGQNVTLSCEQNLNHDAMYWYRQDPGQGLRLIYYSQIVNDFQKGDIAEGYSVSREKKESFPLTVTSAQKNPTAFYLCASLRTGLTGELFFGEGSRLTVL.

This clone was observed a single time. The chain recombines TRBV30 with TRBJ1-5; a possible D gene is TRBD1 (5 bases). CDR3 size: 14 residues. Germline CDR1 and CDR2: GTSNPN and SVGIG (reference sequence). The V end lost 0 bases, the J end lost 4 bases, and 10 bases lay between the germline ends. CDR3 sequence reads: CAWSVMGGNQPQHF. The CDR3, as DNA: TGTGCCTGGAGTGTAATGGGGGGTAATCAGCCCCAGCATTTT.

This chain links TRBV18 with TRBJ2-5, with 14 bases aligning to TRBD2. After removal of 7 bases from V and 4 bases from J, the junction contained 8 bases not matched to a gene. The CDR3 loop spans 16 amino acids. Germline V gives CDR1 KGHSH, CDR2 LQKENI. CDR3 amino acids: CASFPGTSGGPETQYF. The CDR3 DNA reads as TGTGCCAGCTTCCCCGGGACTAGCGGGGGCCCAGAGACCCAGTACTTC.

The V and J genes are TRBV7-2 and TRBJ1-6; the match to TRBD1 covers 7 bases. CDR1 and CDR2 (germline): SGHTA, FQGNSA. The CDR3 runs to 15 residues. J was trimmed by 9 bases and V by 6 bases; bases with no gene match: 11. This CDR3 reads CASSTGGGQGSPLHF. The CDR3 nucleotides are TGTGCCAGCAGTACAGGAGGGGGCCAGGGTTCACCCCTCCACTTT. Complete variable domain (other parts from reference TRBV7-2 and TRBJ1-6): GAGVSQSPSNKVTEKGKDVELRCDPISGHTALYWYRQSLGQGLEFLIYFQGNSAPDKSGLPSDRFSAERTGGSVSTLTIQRTQQEDSAVYLCASSTGGGQGSPLHFGNGTRLTVT.

The chain combines TRBV6-5 with TRBJ1-4; D is ambiguous. This CDR3 comprises 15 residues. Trimming cost V 0 bases and J 12 bases, with 17 bases left between them. CDR1 MNHEY and CDR2 SVGAGI come from the germline V gene. Here the CDR3 reads CASSYSAGGLTELFF. CDR3 coding DNA: TGTGCCAGCAGTTACTCAGCAGGTGGACTGACGGAACTGTTTTTT.

The chain couples TRBV27 to TRBJ2-1; TRBD2 aligns across 7 bases. V lost 0 bases, J lost 7 bases, and 9 bases stayed unmatched. Germline CDR1 reads MNHEY; CDR2 reads SMNVEV (reference sequence). The CDR3 spans 16 residues. CDR3 amino acids: CASSLSIASGRNEQFF. CDR3 DNA: TGTGCCAGCAGTTTATCGATAGCTAGCGGCAGGAATGAGCAGTTCTTC.

This chain links TRBV6-5 with TRBJ2-7; perhaps TRBD1 as D (5 bases). V lost 2 bases, J lost 0 bases, and 11 bases lay in between. Germline V gene data show CDR1 as MNHEY and CDR2 as SVGAGI. The CDR3 covers 15 residues. In DNA, the CDR3 is TGTGCCAGCAGTTACGCGGCAGGGTCCTCCTACGAGCAGTACTTC. Its protein is CASSYAAGSSYEQYF.

The chain couples TRBV2 to TRBJ2-7; TRBD1 aligns across 7 bases. With V trimmed by 10 bases and J by 3 bases, 9 bases remained unmatched. CDR1 is SNHLY, CDR2 FYNNEI, per germline. The CDR3 loop spans 13 amino acids. CDR3 nucleotides: TGTGCCACCAACAGGGGTGGGGTCTACGAGCAGTACTTC. Translation: CATNRGGVYEQYF.

The rearrangement links TRBV27 to TRBJ1-2, with D maybe TRBD1 (6 bases). Germline CDR1 reads MNHEY; CDR2 reads SMNVEV (reference sequence). V dropped 2 bases and J dropped 4 bases, with 14 bases sitting between them. CDR3 length: 15 residues. CDR3 residues: CASSLNPGTSYGYTF. In nucleotides, the CDR3 is TGTGCCAGCAGTTTAAACCCCGGGACAAGCTATGGCTACACCTTC.

The rearrangement uses TRBV7-9 and TRBJ2-7, with 11 bases that match TRBD2. The trim removed 5 bases at V and 4 bases at J, leaving 13 bases unmatched. Germline assignment: CDR1 SEHNR and CDR2 FQNEAQ (reference sequence). This CDR3 has 17 amino acids. The CDR3 DNA reads TGTGCCAGCAGCCAAAATAGCGGGGGGGCCGATGGTTACGAGCAGTACTTC. This encodes CASSQNSGGADGYEQYF.

This chain joins TRBV7-9 and TRBJ2-7, with D tentatively TRBD1 (6 bases). The CDR3 totals 12 residues. Trimming took 5 bases from V and 6 from J, leaving 11 bases between them. The germline gives CDR1 SEHNR, CDR2 FQNEAQ (reference sequence). The CDR3 bases are TGTGCCAGCAGCACCGAGACAGGCGAGCAGTACTTC. Its protein is CASSTETGEQYF.

CDR3 in amino acids: CASIPLQGAGGYTF. The CDR3 nucleotides read TGTGCCAGCATCCCATTACAGGGGGCGGGCGGCTACACCTTC. The chain links TRBV13 to TRBJ1-2, with 9 bases lining up with TRBD1. After removal of 7 bases from V and 8 bases from J, the junction contained 11 bases not matched to a gene. The length of the CDR3 is 14 residues. CDR1 PRHDT and CDR2 FYEKMQ come from the germline V gene (reference sequence).

The chain joins TRBV7-3 to TRBJ1-1, with D possibly matching TRBD1 (6 bases). The V gene's germline CDR1 is SGHTA and CDR2 FQGTGA. The CDR3 is 14 amino acids. Trimming took off 2 bases at V and 1 base at J, with 8 bases between the two ends. Written as DNA, the CDR3 is TGTGCCAGCAGCTTACCGGGACAGAACACTGAAGCTTTCTTT. This sequence encodes CASSLPGQNTEAFF.

This chain links TRBV7-6 with TRBJ2-5, with D maybe TRBD1 (5 bases). V dropped 4 bases and J dropped 5 bases, with 14 bases sitting between them. The CDR3 has 14 residues. Per the germline V gene, CDR1 is SGHVS and CDR2 is FNYEAQ. CDR3 loop: CASSSTRVRETQYF. For the CDR3, the DNA is TGTGCCAGCAGCTCCACCAGGGTTAGGGAGACCCAGTACTTC.

The CDR3 sequence: CASSLGTSGGEGETQYF. Written as DNA, the CDR3 is TGCGCCAGCAGCTTAGGGACTAGCGGGGGGGAAGGCGAGACCCAGTACTTC. The chain has TRBV5-1 and TRBJ2-5; 16 bases are shared with TRBD2. Germline V gene lookup returns CDR1 SGHRS and CDR2 YFSETQ. The V and J ends lost 2 bases and 5 bases, in that order; junction bases with no gene match: 6. This CDR3 comprises 17 residues.

This rearrangement joins TRBV28 to TRBJ2-7; no reliable D call. Germline V gene sequence: CDR1 MDHEN, CDR2 SYDVKM. The CDR3 consists of 12 residues. Deletions cut 5 bases from V and 7 bases from J, with 12 bases between. CDR3 residues: CASSLAPGEQYF. As DNA, the CDR3 is TGTGCCAGCAGTCTTGCCCCCGGGGAGCAGTACTTC.

The V call is TRBV28, the J call TRBJ1-4, with a possible D match to TRBD1 (5 bases). Germline V CDR1 and CDR2: MDHEN, SYDVKM. V lost 1 base and J 7 bases, leaving 7 bases between the germline ends. There are 13 residues in the CDR3. DNA of the CDR3: TGTGCCAGCAGTTTATTACAGGTTGAAAAACTGTTTTTT. It specifies CASSLLQVEKLFF.

This chain connects TRBV29-1 to TRBJ2-1; 9 bases map to TRBD2. The CDR3 has 16 amino acids. From germline, CDR1 is SQVTM and CDR2 ANQGSEA. The V segment lost 7 bases and the J segment 4 bases; nucleotides outside the gene matches: 14. The CDR3 DNA reads as TGCAGCGCCGAACCGCCGACTAGCGGACTTTACAATGAGCAGTTCTTC. As protein: CSAEPPTSGLYNEQFF.

The chain employs TRBV7-9 and TRBJ1-2; TRBD1 matches at 12 bases. Looked up from germline, CDR1 is SEHNR and CDR2 is FQNEAQ (reference sequence). V dropped 5 bases and J dropped 0; count of bases not matched to a gene: 7. The CDR3 spans 17 residues. CDR3 sequence reads: CASSPPGQGAPNYGYTF. The CDR3 DNA is TGTGCCAGCAGCCCCCCGGGACAGGGGGCCCCTAACTATGGCTACACCTTC.

This clone was picked up one time. The rearrangement uses TRBV15 and TRBJ2-6; 8 bases fit TRBD1. CDR1 and CDR2 (germline): LNHNV, YYDKDF (reference sequence). Trimming removed 7 bases from V and 1 base from J; junction bases left unmatched: 9. There are 17 residues in the CDR3. The CDR3 here is CATKSTGEVSGANVLTF. The DNA for the CDR3 is TGTGCCACCAAGTCGACAGGGGAAGTATCTGGGGCCAACGTCCTGACTTTC.